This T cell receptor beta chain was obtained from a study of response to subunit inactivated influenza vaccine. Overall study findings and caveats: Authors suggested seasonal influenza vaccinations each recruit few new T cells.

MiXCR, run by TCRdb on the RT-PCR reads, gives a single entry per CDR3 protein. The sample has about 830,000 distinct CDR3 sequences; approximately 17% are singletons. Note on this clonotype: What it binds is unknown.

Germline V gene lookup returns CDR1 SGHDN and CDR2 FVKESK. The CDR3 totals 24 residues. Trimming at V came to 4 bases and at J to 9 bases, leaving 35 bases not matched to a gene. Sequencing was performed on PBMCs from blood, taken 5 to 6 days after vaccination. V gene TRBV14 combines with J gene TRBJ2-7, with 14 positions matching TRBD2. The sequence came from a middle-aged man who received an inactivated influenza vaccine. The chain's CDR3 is CASSPKTAPGQGARGTSGSRVQYF. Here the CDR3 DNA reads TGTGCCAGCAGCCCCAAGACCGCGCCGGGACAGGGGGCGCGAGGGACTAGCGGGAGTAGAGTGCAGTACTTC.